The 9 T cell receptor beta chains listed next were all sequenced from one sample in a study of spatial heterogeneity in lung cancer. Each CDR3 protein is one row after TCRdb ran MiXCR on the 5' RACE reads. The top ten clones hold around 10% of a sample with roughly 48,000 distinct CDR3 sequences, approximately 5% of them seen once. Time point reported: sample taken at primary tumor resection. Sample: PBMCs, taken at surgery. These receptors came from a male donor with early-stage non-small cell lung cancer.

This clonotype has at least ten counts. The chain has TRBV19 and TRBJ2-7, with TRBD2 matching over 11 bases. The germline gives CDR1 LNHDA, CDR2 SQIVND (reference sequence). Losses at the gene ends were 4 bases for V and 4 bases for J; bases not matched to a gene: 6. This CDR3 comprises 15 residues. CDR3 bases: TGTGCCAGTAGTACAGTGGGGACTAGCGGTTACGAGCAGTACTTC. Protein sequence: CASSTVGTSGYEQYF. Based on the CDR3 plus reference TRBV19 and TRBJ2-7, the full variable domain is DGGITQSPKYLFRKEGQNVTLSCEQNLNHDAMYWYRQDPGQGLRLIYYSQIVNDFQKGDIAEGYSVSREKKESFPLTVTSAQKNPTAFYLCASSTVGTSGYEQYFGPGTRLTVT.

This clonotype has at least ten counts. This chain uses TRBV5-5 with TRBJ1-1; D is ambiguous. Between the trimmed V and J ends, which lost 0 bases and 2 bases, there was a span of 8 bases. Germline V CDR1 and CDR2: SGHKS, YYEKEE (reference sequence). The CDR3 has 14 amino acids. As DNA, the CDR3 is TGTGCCAGCAGCTTGGATTTTGGTAACACTGAAGCTTTCTTT. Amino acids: CASSLDFGNTEAFF.

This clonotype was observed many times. The CDR3: CSARRQGSQPQHF. The CDR3 nucleotides are TGCAGTGCCCGACGACAGGGATCACAGCCCCAGCATTTT. The chain combines TRBV20-1 with TRBJ1-5; 7 bases agree with TRBD1. The V segment lost 6 bases and the J segment 7 bases; nucleotides outside the gene matches: 9. The CDR3 is made up of 13 amino acids. In germline, CDR1 is DFQATT, CDR2 SNEGSKA (reference sequence).

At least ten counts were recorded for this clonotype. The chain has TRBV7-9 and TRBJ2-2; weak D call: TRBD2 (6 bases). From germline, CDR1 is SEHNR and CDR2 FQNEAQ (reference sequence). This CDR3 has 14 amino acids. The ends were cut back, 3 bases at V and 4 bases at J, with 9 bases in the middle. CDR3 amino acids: CASSFLAATGELFF. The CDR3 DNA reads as TGTGCCAGCAGCTTCTTAGCGGCCACCGGGGAGCTGTTTTTT.

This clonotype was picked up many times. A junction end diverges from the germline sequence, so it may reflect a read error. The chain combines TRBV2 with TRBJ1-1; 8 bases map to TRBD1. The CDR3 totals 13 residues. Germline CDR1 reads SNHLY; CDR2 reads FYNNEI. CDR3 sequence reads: CASSETRGPGLLF. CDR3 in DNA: TGTGCCAGCAGTGAGACCAGGGGGCCAGGCCTTTTGTTT.

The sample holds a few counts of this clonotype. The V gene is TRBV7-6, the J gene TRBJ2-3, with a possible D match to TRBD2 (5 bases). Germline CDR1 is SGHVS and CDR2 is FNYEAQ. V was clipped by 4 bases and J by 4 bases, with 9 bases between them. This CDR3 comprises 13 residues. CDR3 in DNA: TGTGCCAGCAGCTCGGGGAACGCAGATACGCAGTATTTT. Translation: CASSSGNADTQYF.

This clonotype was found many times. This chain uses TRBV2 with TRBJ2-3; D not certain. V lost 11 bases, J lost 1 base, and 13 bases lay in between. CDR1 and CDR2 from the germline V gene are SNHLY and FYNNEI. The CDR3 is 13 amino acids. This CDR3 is CAAGAQGTDTQYF. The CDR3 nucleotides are TGTGCCGCAGGTGCCCAGGGCACAGATACGCAGTATTTT.

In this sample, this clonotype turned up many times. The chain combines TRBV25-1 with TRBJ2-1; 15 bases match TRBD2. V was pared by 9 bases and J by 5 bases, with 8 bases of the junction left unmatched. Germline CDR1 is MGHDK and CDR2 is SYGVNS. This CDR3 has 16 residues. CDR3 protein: CASGPRTSGRDNEQFF. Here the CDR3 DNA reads TGTGCCAGTGGTCCCCGGACTAGCGGGAGGGACAATGAGCAGTTCTTC.

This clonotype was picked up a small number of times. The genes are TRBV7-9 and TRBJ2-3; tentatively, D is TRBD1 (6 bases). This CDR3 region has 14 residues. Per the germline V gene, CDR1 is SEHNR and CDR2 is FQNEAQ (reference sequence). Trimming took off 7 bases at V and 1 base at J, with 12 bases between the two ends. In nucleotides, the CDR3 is TGTGCCAGCACACTTTCAGGGGGCACAGATACGCAGTATTTT. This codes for CASTLSGGTDTQYF.